The rows below give T cell receptor beta chains drawn from one sample of a study of T cell repertoires in cytomegalovirus infection. Via MiXCR, TCRdb re-called the reads, giving one row per CDR3 protein. The repertoire holds 490,000 or so distinct CDR3 sequences, with around 11% as singletons. The sequenced sample consisted of PBMCs. These receptors were collected from a human donor in good health (CMV status not recorded). Some clones in this sample may be carry-over from other donors' samples. The CDR3 runs from the conserved cysteine through the conserved F or W. The order of the fields is clone size, D gene, V gene, J gene, CDR3 protein, CDR3 DNA. D genes are given only for firm matches. Rows give clone size only sometimes, using once, few, many, or a class for an expanded clone.

clone_size: .; d_call: TRBD2; v_call: TRBV4-1; j_call: TRBJ2-1; cdr3_aa: CASSHYGLAGGPWNEQFF; cdr3_nt: TGCGCCAGCAGCCATTATGGACTAGCGGGAGGGCCCTGGAATGAGCAGTTCTTC
clone_size: many; d_call: .; v_call: TRBV29-1; j_call: TRBJ1-3; cdr3_aa: CSALEGVGGNTIYF; cdr3_nt: TGCAGCGCCTTGGAGGGGGTTGGTGGAAACACCATATATTTT
clone_size: .; d_call: TRBD2; v_call: TRBV13; j_call: TRBJ2-7; cdr3_aa: CASRSGVSYEQYF; cdr3_nt: TGTGCCAGCCGTAGCGGGGTCTCCTACGAGCAGTACTTC
clone_size: many; d_call: .; v_call: TRBV12-3/TRBV12-4; j_call: TRBJ2-7; cdr3_aa: CASRERNSYEQYF; cdr3_nt: TGTGCCAGCAGAGAAAGGAACTCCTACGAGCAGTACTTC
clone_size: many; d_call: .; v_call: TRBV7-2; j_call: TRBJ1-1; cdr3_aa: CASSVLSWSGAFF; cdr3_nt: TGTGCCAGCAGCGTTCTTTCATGGTCAGGAGCTTTCTTT
clone_size: many; d_call: .; v_call: TRBV27; j_call: TRBJ2-2; cdr3_aa: CASSLTSFTGELFF; cdr3_nt: TGTGCCAGCAGTTTAACCTCTTTTACCGGGGAGCTGTTTTTT
clone_size: .; d_call: .; v_call: TRBV5-5; j_call: TRBJ2-5; cdr3_aa: CASSPPPRQETQYF; cdr3_nt: TGTGCCAGCAGCCCACCCCCTAGGCAAGAGACCCAGTACTTC
clone_size: many; d_call: TRBD2; v_call: TRBV7-8; j_call: TRBJ2-1; cdr3_aa: CASSLAGTLGGAEQFF; cdr3_nt: TGTGCCAGCAGCTTAGCCGGGACTCTGGGAGGGGCTGAGCAGTTCTTC
clone_size: many; d_call: TRBD1; v_call: TRBV12-3/TRBV12-4; j_call: TRBJ1-6; cdr3_aa: CASSLSFRDRNDSPLHF; cdr3_nt: TGTGCCAGCAGTTTATCCTTCCGGGACAGGAACGATTCACCCCTCCACTTT
clone_size: many; d_call: TRBD2; v_call: TRBV5-1; j_call: TRBJ2-1; cdr3_aa: CASSFGRLASPNEQFF; cdr3_nt: TGCGCCAGCAGCTTTGGAAGACTAGCTTCTCCCAATGAGCAGTTCTTC
clone_size: .; d_call: TRBD2; v_call: TRBV11-2; j_call: TRBJ2-7; cdr3_aa: CASSLDPGGLGEQYF; cdr3_nt: TGTGCCAGCAGCTTAGATCCGGGGGGATTGGGCGAGCAGTACTTC
clone_size: .; d_call: TRBD2; v_call: TRBV18; j_call: TRBJ2-4; cdr3_aa: CASSPPVGSGSYIQYF; cdr3_nt: TGTGCCAGCTCACCACCGGTCGGTAGCGGGAGTTACATTCAGTACTTC
clone_size: many; d_call: .; v_call: TRBV20-1; j_call: TRBJ2-1; cdr3_aa: CSAPRTRQSYNEQFF; cdr3_nt: TGCAGTGCCCCACGGACGAGACAATCCTACAATGAGCAGTTCTTC